This T cell receptor (beta chain) originates from a study of blood T cell repertoires in COVID-19. About the research overall: PBMCs, B-cell-depleted T cells, or T cells provided the cDNA or gDNA that made up the material.

In the authors' workflow: How many nucleated cells were present was estimated from reference gene primer amplification. The data were produced by immunoSEQ multiplex PCR, yet TCRdb's version contains in-frame clones alone and is incomplete. D and trimming were read from the DNA, whereas the V and J calls and clone size are those reported in that table. This table holds roughly 42,000 clones, roughly 80% found once. The CDR3 has 15 amino acids. Germline loops: CDR1 SGHTA, CDR2 FQGNSA. Trimming removed 8 bases from V and 2 bases from J, with 15 bases in between. The receptor was derived from a woman of 80 years or more with acute or convalescent COVID-19. The chain is built from TRBV7-2 and TRBJ2-2; weak D call: TRBD2 (7 bases). The specimen was peripheral blood. The CDR3 nucleotides read TGTGCCAGCCCTAGGGGGGGGTCAAACACCGGGGAGCTGTTTTTT. The encoded protein is CASPRGGSNTGELFF.